A single sample is the source of the 17 T cell receptor beta chains below, sequenced in a study of CD8 T cells in ankylosing spondylitis. Overall study results and limits: Seemingly characteristic of ankylosing spondylitis blood was a TCR beta motif consisting of 7 or 8 highly homologous variants.

Their antigens remain unidentified. TCRdb independently ran MiXCR on the 5' RACE reads; one entry per CDR3 protein. The sample lists about 340,000 distinct CDR3 sequences, roughly 8% occurring once. The sequencing input was blood, either unsorted or a sorted T cell fraction (not recorded which). The receptors shown here come from a male donor with ankylosing spondylitis.

Comment on this clonotype: Its ends do not fully match the called genes, so a read error is possible. This chain links TRBV27 with TRBJ1-5; maybe TRBD1 (5 bases). Germline CDR1 and CDR2: MNHEY and SMNVEV (reference sequence). This CDR3 region has 15 residues. CDR3 protein: CASSQDSFSSQPQHF. In DNA, the CDR3 is TGTGCCAGCAGTCAAGACAGCTTCAGCAGTCAGCCCCAGCATTTT.

The sample holds many counts of this clonotype. V gene TRBV27 combines with J gene TRBJ2-3, with D perhaps TRBD2 (6 bases). The CDR3 runs 17 residues. Deletions cut 8 bases from V and 2 bases from J, with 23 bases between. Per germline, CDR1 MNHEY and CDR2 SMNVEV (reference sequence). CDR3 in amino acids: CASPPVAGSAPTDTQYF. The CDR3 DNA sequence: TGTGCCAGCCCCCCAGTTGCGGGATCAGCCCCCACAGATACGCAGTATTTT.

The chain uses TRBV7-6 and TRBJ2-7; D gene ambiguous. V dropped 5 bases and J dropped 0 bases, with 20 bases sitting between them. Germline V gives CDR1 SGHVS, CDR2 FNYEAQ. The CDR3 is made up of 17 amino acids. CDR3 loop: CASSRLRGADRSYEQYF. CDR3 nucleotides: TGTGCCAGCAGCCGTCTTCGCGGAGCCGACCGCTCCTACGAGCAGTACTTC.

This clonotype was observed a few times. This chain joins TRBV6-1 and TRBJ2-1, with TRBD2 identical over 8 bases. The CDR3 spans 13 residues. Germline-derived CDR1 and CDR2 are MNHNS and SASEGT. V lost 8 bases to trimming and J lost 3 bases; unmatched junction nucleotides: 3. The CDR3 sequence: CASEREYYNEQFF. Here the CDR3 DNA reads TGTGCCAGCGAGCGGGAGTACTACAATGAGCAGTTCTTC.

The chain couples TRBV4-1 to TRBJ2-3; no reliable D call. The germline V gene has CDR1 MGHRA and CDR2 YSYEKL. This CDR3 spans 15 amino acids. Trimming left V 3 bases short and J 2 bases short, with 12 bases between. CDR3 loop: CASSQERAYTDTQYF. The CDR3 bases are TGCGCCAGCAGCCAGGAAAGGGCCTACACAGATACGCAGTATTTT.

Only a few counts were recorded for this clonotype. The chain recombines TRBV9 with TRBJ2-2; D gene uncertain. V was shortened by 4 bases and J by 0 bases, with 13 bases between the two germline ends. Germline-derived CDR1 and CDR2 are SGDLS and YYNGEE. The CDR3 contains 16 residues. CDR3 DNA: TGTGCCAGCAGCACCACTTTGTGGTCGAACACCGGGGAGCTGTTTTTT. Its protein product is CASSTTLWSNTGELFF.

This clonotype was seen many times. At one end the junction does not follow the germline gene, possibly because of a read error. This chain uses TRBV12-3 or TRBV12-4 with TRBJ1-1; D is unclear. The CDR3 loop spans 13 amino acids. DNA of the CDR3: TGTGCCAGCATTTTAAGTTCGAACACTGAAGCTTTCTTT. Its protein product is CASILSSNTEAFF.

Ten or more counts support this clonotype. The chain joins TRBV5-1 to TRBJ2-3, with 7 bases aligning to TRBD2. This CDR3 is 15 amino acids long. The V gene's germline CDR1 is SGHRS and CDR2 YFSETQ. The CDR3 protein is CSIDQDGGRTDTQYF. As DNA, the CDR3 is TGCTCTATAGATCAGGACGGCGGGAGAACAGATACGCAGTATTTT. Together with reference TRBV5-1 and TRBJ2-3, the CDR3 gives the full variable domain: KAGVTQTPRYLIKTRGQQVTLSCSPISGHRSVSWYQQTPGQGLQFLFEYFSETQRNKGNFPGRFSGRQFSNSRSEMNVSTLELGDSALYLCSIDQDGGRTDTQYFGPGTRLTVL.

The gene calls are TRBV20-1 and TRBJ2-7; tentatively, D is TRBD2 (6 bases). V was clipped by 5 bases and J by 1 base, with 15 bases between them. CDR1 and CDR2 from the germline V gene are DFQATT and SNEGSKA (reference sequence). The CDR3 totals 14 residues. The CDR3 spells CSAPPPTSSYEQYF. In nucleotides, the CDR3 is TGCAGTGCTCCGCCCCCGACTAGTTCCTACGAGCAGTACTTC.

The sample holds a few counts of this clonotype. V usage is TRBV15 and J usage is TRBJ1-3; the D is unclear. Germline loops: CDR1 LNHNV, CDR2 YYDKDF (reference sequence). The CDR3 extends over 14 amino acids. Trimming removed 5 bases at V and 0 bases at J, with 8 bases between. The CDR3: CATSPGVSGNTIYF. The CDR3 coding sequence is TGTGCCACCAGCCCCGGGGTCTCTGGAAACACCATATATTTT.

A single count supports this clonotype. The chain uses TRBV7-6 and TRBJ2-7; D gene ambiguous. Germline values: CDR1 SGHVS, CDR2 FNYEAQ. V lost 4 bases to trimming and J lost 0 bases, with 7 bases between them. The CDR3 is 13 amino acids. The CDR3 protein is CASSSDGSYEQYF. In nucleotides, the CDR3 is TGTGCCAGCAGCTCAGACGGCTCCTACGAGCAGTACTTC.

V and J are TRBV11-2 and TRBJ2-3; tentatively, D is TRBD1 (6 bases). This CDR3 has 13 residues. Trimming took off 5 bases at V and 8 bases at J, with 14 bases between the two ends. Germline CDR1 reads SGHAT; CDR2 reads FQNNGV. CDR3 DNA: TGTGCCAGCAGCACTCAGGGGCAGGGTACGCAGTATTTT. Amino acid sequence: CASSTQGQGTQYF. The whole variable domain, filled in from reference TRBV11-2 and TRBJ2-3, reads EAGVAQSPRYKIIEKRQSVAFWCNPISGHATLYWYQQILGQGPKLLIQFQNNGVVDDSQLPKDRFSAERLKGVDSTLKIQPAKLEDSAVYLCASSTQGQGTQYFGPGTRLTVL.

The chain couples TRBV28 to TRBJ2-7; 8 bases are a match to TRBD2. Germline V gives CDR1 MDHEN, CDR2 SYDVKM. V gave up 6 bases and J gave up 2 bases; unmatched junction bases: 6. The CDR3 has 14 amino acids. The CDR3 protein is CASRSTSVTYEQYF. The CDR3 DNA reads TGTGCCAGCAGGTCGACTAGCGTCACCTACGAGCAGTACTTC.

The rearrangement links TRBV6-5 to TRBJ2-7, with D perhaps TRBD1 (7 bases). The V end lost 2 bases, the J end lost 4 bases, and 15 bases lay between the germline ends. The length of the CDR3 is 15 residues. The germline CDR1 and CDR2 sequences are MNHEY and SVGAGI. The CDR3: CASSYDRSGGYEQYF. CDR3 sequence (DNA): TGTGCCAGCAGTTACGATAGGTCAGGGGGGTACGAGCAGTACTTC.

This clonotype was counted a few times. The chain links TRBV6-5 to TRBJ2-3, with 8 positions matching TRBD2. V dropped 1 base and J dropped 5; count of bases not matched to a gene: 11. The germline V gene encodes CDR1 MNHEY and CDR2 SVGAGI. This CDR3 region has 17 residues. CDR3 sequence: CASSYFREGPPGDTQYF. Here the CDR3 DNA reads TGTGCCAGCAGTTACTTTCGGGAGGGCCCTCCCGGAGATACGCAGTATTTT.

The genes are TRBV5-5 and TRBJ1-2, with 9 bases matching TRBD1. V dropped 1 base and J dropped 5; count of bases not matched to a gene: 3. This CDR3 comprises 14 residues. Germline loops: CDR1 SGHKS, CDR2 YYEKEE (reference sequence). The CDR3 loop is CASSLRTGEYGYTF. The CDR3, as DNA: TGTGCCAGCAGCTTGAGGACAGGGGAATATGGCTACACCTTC.

This clonotype occurred many times. The chain uses TRBV2 and TRBJ2-4, with TRBD2 matching 7 bases. The ends lost 8 bases at V and 0 bases at J; junction bases unmatched: 4. This CDR3 comprises 14 residues. The germline V gene encodes CDR1 SNHLY and CDR2 FYNNEI. The CDR3 nucleotides read TGTGCCAGCCGGGCGGGGGTAGCCAAAAACATTCAGTACTTC. Translated: CASRAGVAKNIQYF.